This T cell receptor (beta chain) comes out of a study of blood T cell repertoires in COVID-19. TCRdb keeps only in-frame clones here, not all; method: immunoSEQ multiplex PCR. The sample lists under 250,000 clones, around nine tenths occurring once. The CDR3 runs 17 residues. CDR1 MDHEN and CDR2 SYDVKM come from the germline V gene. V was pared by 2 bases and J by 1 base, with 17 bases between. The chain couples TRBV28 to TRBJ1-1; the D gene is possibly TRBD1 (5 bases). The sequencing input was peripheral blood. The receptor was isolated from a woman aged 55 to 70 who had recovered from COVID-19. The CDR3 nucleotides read TGTGCCAGCAGTTTAAGACTATTGGGGGGGACGAACACTGAAGCTTTCTTT. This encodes CASSLRLLGGTNTEAFF.